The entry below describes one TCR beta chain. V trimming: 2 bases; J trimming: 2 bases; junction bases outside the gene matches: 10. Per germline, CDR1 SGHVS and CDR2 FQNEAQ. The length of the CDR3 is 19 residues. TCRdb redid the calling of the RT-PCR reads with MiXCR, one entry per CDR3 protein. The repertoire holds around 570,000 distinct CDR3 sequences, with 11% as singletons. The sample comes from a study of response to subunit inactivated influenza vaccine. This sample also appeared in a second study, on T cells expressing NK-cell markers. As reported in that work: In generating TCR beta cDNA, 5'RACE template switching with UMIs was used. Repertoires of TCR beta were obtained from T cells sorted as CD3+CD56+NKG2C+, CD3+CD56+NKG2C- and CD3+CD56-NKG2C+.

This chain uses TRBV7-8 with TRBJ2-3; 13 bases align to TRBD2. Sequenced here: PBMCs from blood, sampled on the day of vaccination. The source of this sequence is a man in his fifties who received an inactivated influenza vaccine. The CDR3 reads CASSLFEGLAGISTDTQYF. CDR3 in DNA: TGTGCCAGCAGCTTATTCGAGGGACTAGCGGGGATTTCCACAGATACGCAGTATTTT.